This entry features one TCR beta chain sequence. The antigen is not known. The sample is drawn from a study of beta chain features in type 1 diabetes. Study results and caveats: Significant though moderate, a shortening of TCRB CDR3s appeared in all four CD4+ subsets of Type 1 diabetes patients.

The CDR3 totals 14 residues. V lost 0 bases and J lost 3, with 9 bases in between. The V gene's germline CDR1 is SGHRS and CDR2 YFSETQ. Once sorted, every population was more than 98% pure. The sequenced template was cDNA made from the entire isolated RNA. Generated by immunoSEQ multiplex PCR, the TCRdb table keeps only in-frame clones and is missing some. The sample holds about 700,000 clones, roughly an eighth seen once. The clonotype was recovered from a man between 18 and 35 years old with type 1 diabetes. Specimen: naive CD4+ T cells from blood. The chain links TRBV5-1 to TRBJ1-1; D remains ambiguous. DNA for the CDR3: TGCGCCAGCAGCTTGGGTGGGGAGTACACTGAAGCTTTCTTT. Residues: CASSLGGEYTEAFF.